The following is a T cell receptor beta chain sequence with its context. The junction differs from germline at one of its ends, possibly a read error. These data belong to a study of T cell responses to AZD1222 COVID-19 vaccine. In germline, CDR1 is KGHSH, CDR2 LQKENI. The CDR3 covers 17 residues. TCRdb keeps only in-frame clones here, not all; method: immunoSEQ multiplex PCR. The sample gives 150,000 to 200,000 clones, over 70% of which show up once; 2.7% is in the top ten. This chain uses TRBV18 with TRBJ1-4, with a possible D match to TRBD1 (6 bases). The source of this sequence is an adult in good health. The source material was peripheral blood, sampled on day 0 of MenACWY control vaccination. The CDR3 nucleotides are TGTGCCAGCTCACCTGCGGAACTGACAGGATCTAATGAACAACTGTTTTTT. It yields the protein CASSPAELTGSNEQLFF.